Following are 29 T cell receptor beta chains from one sample sequenced in a study of shared clonotypes between healthy human individuals. The protocol was immunoSEQ multiplex PCR, while the TCRdb copy is restricted to in-frame clones and leaves out a portion. In the table there are roughly 2.2 million clones, roughly 93% of which are singletons. The sample consisted of naive CD4+ T cells from PBMCs. Subset defined: CD45RA+ positively selected. These receptors were taken from a man aged 18 to 30 in good health. Some clones in this sample may be carry-over from other donors' samples.

The chain links TRBV9 to TRBJ1-1, with 9 bases fitting TRBD1. Germline V gene sequence: CDR1 SGDLS, CDR2 YYNGEE. This CDR3 is 12 amino acids long. The ends lost 4 bases at V and 12 bases at J; junction bases unmatched: 7. The CDR3, as DNA: TGTGCCAGCAGCTCCGGGACAGGGTTACCTTTCTTT. This gives the protein CASSSGTGLPFF.

V usage is TRBV6-5 and J usage is TRBJ2-7, with 9 bases matching TRBD1. Trimming took 6 bases from V and 4 from J; bases not matched to a gene: 7. The germline V gene has CDR1 MNHEY and CDR2 SVGAGI. This CDR3 contains 14 residues. The CDR3 DNA is TGTGCCAGCAGAGGGACAGGGAAAGCGTACGAGCAGTACTTC. It yields the protein CASRGTGKAYEQYF.

V gene TRBV6-5 combines with J gene TRBJ2-5, with D perhaps TRBD2 (6 bases). Gene TRBJ2-7 matches the end of the DNA better, so the J call may be wrong. CDR3 size: 11 residues. From germline, CDR1 is MNHEY and CDR2 SVGAGI. As DNA, the CDR3 is TGTGCCAGCGCGGGGTCTTTCGAGCAGTACTTC. This codes for CASAGSFEQYF.

The chain couples TRBV7-2 to TRBJ2-7; TRBD1 matches at 7 bases. The CDR3 loop spans 17 amino acids. The germline V gene encodes CDR1 SGHTA and CDR2 FQGNSA. V was pared by 1 base and J by 0 bases, with 9 bases of the junction left unmatched. This CDR3 is CASSLGFDRASSYEQYF. CDR3 DNA: TGTGCCAGCAGCTTAGGTTTTGACAGGGCCTCCTCCTACGAGCAGTACTTC.

This clone was seen more than once but under ten times. This chain joins TRBV2 and TRBJ1-1; 12 bases map to TRBD1. This CDR3 contains 15 residues. The J segment lost 0 bases and the V segment lost 7 bases, leaving 3 bases of the junction unmatched. Germline values: CDR1 SNHLY, CDR2 FYNNEI. The CDR3 sequence is CASTGTGGVNTEAFF. The CDR3 DNA reads as TGTGCCAGCACCGGGACAGGGGGCGTGAACACTGAAGCTTTCTTT.

The chain has TRBV18 and TRBJ2-7, with a tentative D call TRBD2 (5 bases). V was pared by 6 bases and J by 0 bases, with 15 bases between. The CDR3 contains 15 residues. Germline V gene data show CDR1 as KGHSH and CDR2 as LQKENI. The CDR3 loop is CASSPARGSSYEQYF. The CDR3 DNA reads TGTGCCAGCTCCCCAGCCCGGGGTAGCTCCTACGAGCAGTACTTC.

This chain's CDR3 is CASTTPGRYGYTF. For the CDR3, the DNA is TGTGCCAGCACTACCCCTGGGAGGTATGGCTACACCTTC. The chain is built from TRBV28 and TRBJ1-2; D remains unclear. This CDR3 has 13 amino acids. V was cut by 7 bases and J by 5 bases, with 14 bases left in between. Germline CDR1 MDHEN, CDR2 SYDVKM.

In regard to this clone: Additional DNA sequences in this sample encode the identical CDR3. The chain links TRBV7-2 to TRBJ2-7; unclear D gene. Trimming removed 1 base from V and 2 bases from J, with 6 bases in between. Germline loops: CDR1 SGHTA, CDR2 FQGNSA. There are 13 residues in the CDR3. As DNA, the CDR3 is TGTGCCAGCAGCTTAGGGCGAGCCTACGAGCAGTACTTC. As protein: CASSLGRAYEQYF. The variable domain in full, completed from reference TRBV7-2 and TRBJ2-7, reads GAGVSQSPSNKVTEKGKDVELRCDPISGHTALYWYRQSLGQGLEFLIYFQGNSAPDKSGLPSDRFSAERTGGSVSTLTIQRTQQEDSAVYLCASSLGRAYEQYFGPGTRLTVT.

This clone was picked up a small number of times. The genes are TRBV11-2 and TRBJ1-1, with D maybe TRBD1 (5 bases). The CDR3 runs 15 residues. The V and J ends lost 5 bases and 5 bases respectively, with 18 bases between them. CDR1 and CDR2 from the germline V gene are SGHAT and FQNNGV. CDR3: CASSLDGAPRTEAFF. CDR3 nucleotides: TGTGCCAGCAGCCTCGACGGGGCCCCGAGAACTGAAGCTTTCTTT.

This rearrangement joins TRBV28 to TRBJ2-7; D unresolved. V was cut by 6 bases and J by 2 bases, with 14 bases left in between. The germline V gene encodes CDR1 MDHEN and CDR2 SYDVKM. The CDR3 runs to 14 residues. CDR3 bases: TGTGCCAGCAGAGGCTCGGCGGTTCCCTACGAGCAGTACTTC. This translates into CASRGSAVPYEQYF.

The chain joins TRBV27 to TRBJ1-4; tentatively, D is TRBD1 (6 bases). This CDR3 has 14 residues. Germline values: CDR1 MNHEY, CDR2 SMNVEV (reference sequence). With 5 bases removed from V and 10 bases from J, the gap between germline ends came to 17 bases. The CDR3 reads CASSPGDTVGKLFF. CDR3 DNA: TGTGCCAGCAGTCCAGGGGATACCGTTGGAAAACTGTTTTTT.

The genes are TRBV6-1 and TRBJ2-3; possibly TRBD1 or TRBD2 for D (5 bases each). Trimming pared 5 bases from V and 4 bases from J, leaving 16 bases between. The CDR3 loop spans 15 amino acids. Germline V CDR1 and CDR2: MNHNS, SASEGT. The CDR3 protein is CASSTRDLRPDTQYF. The CDR3 nucleotides read TGTGCCAGCAGTACCCGGGACCTGCGACCAGATACGCAGTATTTT.

The CDR3 DNA sequence: TGTGCCTGGGGACGGAGCTCTGGAAACACCATATATTTT. Its protein product is CAWGRSSGNTIYF. This chain connects TRBV30 to TRBJ1-3; no definite D call. The CDR3 consists of 13 residues. V was trimmed by 5 bases and J by 0 bases, leaving 8 bases between them. Germline CDR1 is GTSNPN and CDR2 is SVGIG (reference sequence). Looking up the rest from reference TRBV30 and TRBJ1-3 gives the full variable domain: SQTIHQWPATLVQPVGSPLSLECTVEGTSNPNLYWYRQAAGRGLQLLFYSVGIGQISSEVPQNLSASRPQDRQFILSSKKLLLSDSGFYLCAWGRSSGNTIYFGEGSWLTVV.

The chain joins TRBV5-1 to TRBJ2-1; 12 nucleotides agree with TRBD2. Losses at the gene ends were 4 bases for V and 7 bases for J; bases not matched to a gene: 6. Germline lookup yields CDR1 SGHRS and CDR2 YFSETQ. The CDR3 has 15 amino acids. CDR3 bases: TGCGCCAGCAGCCCTGGACTAGCGGGAAAGAATGAGCAGTTCTTC. Residues: CASSPGLAGKNEQFF.

V is TRBV4-1 and J is TRBJ1-2, with D possibly matching TRBD1 (6 bases). The V gene lost 4 bases and the J gene lost 6 bases, with 15 bases spanning the gap. Looked up from germline, CDR1 is MGHRA and CDR2 is YSYEKL. There are 14 residues in the CDR3. Written as DNA, the CDR3 is TGCGCCAGCAGCCCCGCCCTGGGGGCCGATGGCTACACCTTC. Translated, it gives CASSPALGADGYTF.

V gene TRBV19 combines with J gene TRBJ1-5; D possibly corresponds to TRBD1 (5 bases). The CDR3 extends over 13 amino acids. Per germline, CDR1 LNHDA and CDR2 SQIVND (reference sequence). With 2 bases removed from V and 6 bases from J, the gap between germline ends came to 8 bases. DNA for the CDR3: TGTGCCAGTAGTATACTGGACACTCAGCCCCAGCATTTT. Translating gives CASSILDTQPQHF.

This chain connects TRBV28 to TRBJ2-5; D possibly corresponds to TRBD1 (5 bases). CDR1 MDHEN and CDR2 SYDVKM come from the germline V gene. This CDR3 contains 12 residues. CDR3 DNA sequence: TGTGCGGCAATGGGCAGGGTGGAGACCCAGTACTTC. Its protein is CAAMGRVETQYF. Variable domain in full (rest from reference TRBV28 and TRBJ2-5): DVKVTQSSRYLVKRTGEKVFLECVQDMDHENMFWYRQDPGLGLRLIYFSYDVKMKEKGDIPEGYSVSREKKERFSLILESASTNQTSMYLCAAMGRVETQYFGPGTRLLVL.

V gene TRBV5-1 combines with J gene TRBJ2-1, with 12 bases aligning to TRBD2. CDR3 length equals 17 residues. V shed 2 bases and J 0 bases; nucleotides not matched to a gene: 3. Germline assignment: CDR1 SGHRS and CDR2 YFSETQ. In DNA form, the CDR3 reads TGCGCCAGCAGCTTACTACTAGCGGGAGGCTCCTACAATGAGCAGTTCTTC. It specifies CASSLLLAGGSYNEQFF.

The rearrangement links TRBV6-5 to TRBJ1-4; a weak D match, TRBD1 (6 bases). The V gene lost 6 bases and the J gene lost 8 bases, with 13 bases spanning the gap. The CDR3 totals 13 residues. Germline values: CDR1 MNHEY, CDR2 SVGAGI. The CDR3 nucleotides read TGTGCCAGCAGCCGGGGCAGGGGAGAAAAACTGTTTTTT. Its translation: CASSRGRGEKLFF.

As for this clone: Other DNA sequences in the same sample also yield this CDR3. The J gene is TRBJ2-5, the V gene TRBV5-4; possibly TRBD2 for D (7 bases). Trimming removed 0 bases from V and 5 bases from J, with 11 bases in between. This CDR3 has 14 residues. Germline CDR1 and CDR2: SGHNT and YYREEE (reference sequence). CDR3 in DNA: TGTGCCAGCAGCTTGGCGGGGGGCAGGGAGACCCAGTACTTC. Encoded protein: CASSLAGGRETQYF.

The V and J genes are TRBV18 and TRBJ2-1; 7 nucleotides line up with TRBD1. Germline V gene lookup returns CDR1 KGHSH and CDR2 LQKENI. The CDR3 has 14 residues. J gave up 9 bases and V 4 bases, and 9 bases lay outside the gene matches. In DNA, the CDR3 is TGTGCCAGCTCACAATCAACAGGGGCAAGTGAGCAGTTCTTC. Protein: CASSQSTGASEQFF.

The V gene is TRBV28, the J gene TRBJ2-3, with TRBD1 identical over 10 bases. Losses at the gene ends were 1 base for V and 1 base for J; bases not matched to a gene: 8. CDR3 length equals 18 residues. Looked up from germline, CDR1 is MDHEN and CDR2 is SYDVKM. The CDR3, as DNA: TGTGCCAGCAGTTTATCGAGTGGGACAGGGGTGGGCACAGATACGCAGTATTTT. Its protein is CASSLSSGTGVGTDTQYF.

This chain connects TRBV2 to TRBJ2-5, with D perhaps matching TRBD2 (5 bases). The germline gives CDR1 SNHLY, CDR2 FYNNEI. The CDR3 runs to 11 residues. V was cut by 7 bases and J by 7 bases, with 10 bases left in between. Here the CDR3 DNA reads TGTGCCAGCACCACAGAGGGGACCCAGTACTTC. It translates to CASTTEGTQYF.

V and J are TRBV5-1 and TRBJ2-5; 10 bases line up with TRBD2. The CDR3 sequence is 14 residues long. The V gene's germline CDR1 is SGHRS and CDR2 YFSETQ. V lost 4 bases to trimming and J lost 5 bases; unmatched junction nucleotides: 5. The chain's CDR3 is CASSRSGRGETQYF. The DNA of the CDR3 is TGCGCCAGCAGCAGAAGCGGGAGGGGGGAGACCCAGTACTTC.

In its sample, this clone was seen once. The rearrangement uses TRBV19 and TRBJ2-1; D is perhaps TRBD1 (7 bases). The length of the CDR3 is 15 residues. V was clipped by 3 bases and J by 3 bases, with 12 bases between them. The germline gives CDR1 LNHDA, CDR2 SQIVND (reference sequence). CDR3 sequence: CASSMQGGFYNEQFF. The CDR3 DNA is TGTGCCAGTAGTATGCAGGGGGGCTTCTACAATGAGCAGTTCTTC.

The chain couples TRBV5-1 to TRBJ2-5, with D possibly being TRBD2 (6 bases). The germline CDR1 and CDR2 sequences are SGHRS and YFSETQ. The CDR3 contains 16 residues. V was cut by 9 bases and J by 3 bases, with 24 bases left in between. The CDR3 here is CATRAAGQGLEETQYF. In nucleotides, the CDR3 is TGCGCCACCAGGGCTGCGGGGCAGGGACTTGAAGAGACCCAGTACTTC.

This clone was found once. The sample has other DNA sequences that encode this CDR3 too. This rearrangement joins TRBV7-2 to TRBJ2-1; D ambiguous. CDR3 length: 16 residues. Looked up from germline, CDR1 is SGHTA and CDR2 is FQGNSA. The ends were cut back, 1 base at V and 2 bases at J, with 12 bases in the middle. The DNA of the CDR3 is TGTGCCAGCAGCTTAGTTGGTAGTGGACCCTACAATGAGCAGTTCTTC. It encodes CASSLVGSGPYNEQFF.

Remarks on this clone: The sample holds other DNA sequences that translate to the same CDR3. The chain is built from TRBV19 and TRBJ1-3; TRBD1 matches at 7 bases. V lost 3 bases to trimming and J lost 1 base; unmatched junction nucleotides: 3. This CDR3 spans 15 amino acids. The V gene's germline CDR1 is LNHDA and CDR2 SQIVND (reference sequence). The DNA of the CDR3 is TGTGCCAGTAGTATCGGGACAGTTTCTGGAAACACCATATATTTT. Its translation: CASSIGTVSGNTIYF. Supplemented by reference TRBV19 and TRBJ1-3, the full variable domain reads DGGITQSPKYLFRKEGQNVTLSCEQNLNHDAMYWYRQDPGQGLRLIYYSQIVNDFQKGDIAEGYSVSREKKESFPLTVTSAQKNPTAFYLCASSIGTVSGNTIYFGEGSWLTVV.

This chain connects TRBV19 to TRBJ1-1; D gene ambiguous. The germline CDR1 and CDR2 sequences are LNHDA and SQIVND (reference sequence). There are 12 residues in the CDR3. The ends were cut back, 3 bases at V and 7 bases at J, with 9 bases in the middle. CDR3 nucleotides: TGTGCCAGTAGTATTTTCGGGCGTGAAGCTTTCTTT. Translated, it gives CASSIFGREAFF.